This section outlines one T cell receptor beta chain sequence together with its context. This sample was included in a study of blood T cell repertoires in COVID-19. Clones were read by immunoSEQ multiplex PCR, and TCRdb kept only the in-frame ones, dropping some. The profile shows about 100,000 clones, about 89% of them singletons. The CDR3 has 12 amino acids. V was trimmed by 5 bases and J by 5 bases, leaving 12 bases between them. Germline CDR1 is GTSNPN and CDR2 is SVGIG (reference sequence). The source of this sequence is a man in his forties with active or convalescent COVID-19. Sample: peripheral blood. This chain links TRBV30 with TRBJ1-1; D gene uncertain. For the CDR3, the DNA is TGTGCCTGGGCCGCGGGGTTGACTGAAGCTTTCTTT. Encoded protein: CAWAAGLTEAFF.